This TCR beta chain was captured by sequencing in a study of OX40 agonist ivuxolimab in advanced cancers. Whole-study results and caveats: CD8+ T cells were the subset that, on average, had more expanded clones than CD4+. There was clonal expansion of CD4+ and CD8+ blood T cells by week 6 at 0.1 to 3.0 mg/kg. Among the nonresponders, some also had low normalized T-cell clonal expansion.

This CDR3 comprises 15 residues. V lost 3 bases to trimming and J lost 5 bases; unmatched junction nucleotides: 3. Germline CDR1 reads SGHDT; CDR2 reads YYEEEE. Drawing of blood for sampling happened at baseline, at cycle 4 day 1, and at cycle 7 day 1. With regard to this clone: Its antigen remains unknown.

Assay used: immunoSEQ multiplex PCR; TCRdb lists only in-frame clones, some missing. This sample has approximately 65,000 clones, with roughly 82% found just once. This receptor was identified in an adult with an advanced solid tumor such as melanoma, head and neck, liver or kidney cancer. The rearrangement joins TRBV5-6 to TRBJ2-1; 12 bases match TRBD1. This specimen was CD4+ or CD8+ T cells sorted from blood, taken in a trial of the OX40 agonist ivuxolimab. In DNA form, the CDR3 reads TGTGCCAGCAGCTCGGGACAGGGGGCCCACAATGAGCAGTTCTTC. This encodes CASSSGQGAHNEQFF.